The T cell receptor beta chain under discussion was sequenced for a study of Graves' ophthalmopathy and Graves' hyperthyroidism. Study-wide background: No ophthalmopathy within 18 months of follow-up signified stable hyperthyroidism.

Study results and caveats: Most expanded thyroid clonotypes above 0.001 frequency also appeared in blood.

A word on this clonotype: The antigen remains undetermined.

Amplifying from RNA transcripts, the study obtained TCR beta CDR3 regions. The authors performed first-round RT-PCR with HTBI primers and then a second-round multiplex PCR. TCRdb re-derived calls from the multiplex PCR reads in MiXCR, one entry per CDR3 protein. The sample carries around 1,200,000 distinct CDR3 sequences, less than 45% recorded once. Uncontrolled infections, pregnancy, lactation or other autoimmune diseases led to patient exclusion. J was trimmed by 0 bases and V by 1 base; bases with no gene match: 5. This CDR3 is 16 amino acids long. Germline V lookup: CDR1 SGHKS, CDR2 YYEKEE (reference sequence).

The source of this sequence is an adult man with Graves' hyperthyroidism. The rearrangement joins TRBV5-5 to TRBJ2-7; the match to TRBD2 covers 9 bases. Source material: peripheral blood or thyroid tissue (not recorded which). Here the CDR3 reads CASSLRLAVSSYEQYF. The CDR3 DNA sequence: TGTGCCAGCAGCTTGCGACTAGCGGTAAGCTCCTACGAGCAGTACTTC.